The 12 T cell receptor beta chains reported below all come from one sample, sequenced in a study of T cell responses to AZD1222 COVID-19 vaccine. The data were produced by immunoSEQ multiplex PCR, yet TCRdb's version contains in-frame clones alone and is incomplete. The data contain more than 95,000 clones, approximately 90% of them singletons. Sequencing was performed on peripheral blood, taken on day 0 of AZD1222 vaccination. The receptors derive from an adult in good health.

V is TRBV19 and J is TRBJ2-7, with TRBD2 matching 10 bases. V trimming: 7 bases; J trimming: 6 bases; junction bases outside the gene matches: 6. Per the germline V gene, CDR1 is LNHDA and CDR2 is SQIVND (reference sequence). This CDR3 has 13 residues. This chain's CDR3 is CASMPSGRSEQYF. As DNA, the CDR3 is TGTGCCAGTATGCCTAGCGGGAGATCCGAGCAGTACTTC.

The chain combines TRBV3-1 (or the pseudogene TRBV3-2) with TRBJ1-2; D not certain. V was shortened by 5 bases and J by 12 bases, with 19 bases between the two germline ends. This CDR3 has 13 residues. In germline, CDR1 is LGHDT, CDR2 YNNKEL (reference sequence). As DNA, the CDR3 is TGTGCCAGCAGCGCAGCCGGAGCTCCTCTGCACACCTTC. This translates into CASSAAGAPLHTF.

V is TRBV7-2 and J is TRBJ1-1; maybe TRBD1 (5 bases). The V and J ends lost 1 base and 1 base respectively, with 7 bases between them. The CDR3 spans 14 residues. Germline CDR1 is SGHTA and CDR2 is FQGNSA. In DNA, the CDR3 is TGTGCCAGCAGCTTAGTTGACAGGAACACTGAAGCTTTCTTT. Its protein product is CASSLVDRNTEAFF.

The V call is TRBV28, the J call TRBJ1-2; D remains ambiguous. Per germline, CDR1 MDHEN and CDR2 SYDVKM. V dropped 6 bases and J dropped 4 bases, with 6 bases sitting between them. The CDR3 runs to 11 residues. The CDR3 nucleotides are TGTGCCAGCAGCCAGGTCTATGGCTACACCTTC. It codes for CASSQVYGYTF.

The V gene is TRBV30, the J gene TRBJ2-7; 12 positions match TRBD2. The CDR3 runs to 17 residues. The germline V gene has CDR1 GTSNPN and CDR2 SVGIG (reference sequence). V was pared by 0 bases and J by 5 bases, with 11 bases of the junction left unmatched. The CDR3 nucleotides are TGTGCCTGGAGTGTACTTTCTCTAGCGGGAGGGCCGAACGAGCAGTACTTC. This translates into CAWSVLSLAGGPNEQYF. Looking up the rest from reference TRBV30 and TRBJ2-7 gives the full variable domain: SQTIHQWPATLVQPVGSPLSLECTVEGTSNPNLYWYRQAAGRGLQLLFYSVGIGQISSEVPQNLSASRPQDRQFILSSKKLLLSDSGFYLCAWSVLSLAGGPNEQYFGPGTRLTVT.

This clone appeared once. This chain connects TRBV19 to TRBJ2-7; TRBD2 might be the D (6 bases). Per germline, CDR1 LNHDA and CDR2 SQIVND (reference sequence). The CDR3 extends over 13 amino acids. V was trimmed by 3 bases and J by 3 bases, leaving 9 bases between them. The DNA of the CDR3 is TGTGCCAGTAGTATGGGGGGTCGCTACGAGCAGTACTTC. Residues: CASSMGGRYEQYF. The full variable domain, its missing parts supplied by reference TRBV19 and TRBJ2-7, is DGGITQSPKYLFRKEGQNVTLSCEQNLNHDAMYWYRQDPGQGLRLIYYSQIVNDFQKGDIAEGYSVSREKKESFPLTVTSAQKNPTAFYLCASSMGGRYEQYFGPGTRLTVT.

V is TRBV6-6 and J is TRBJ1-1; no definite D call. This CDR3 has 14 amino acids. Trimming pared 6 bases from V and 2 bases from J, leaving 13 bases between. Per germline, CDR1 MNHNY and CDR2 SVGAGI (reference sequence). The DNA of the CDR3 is TGTGCCAGCAGCCGACCAGGTTTTAACACTGAAGCTTTCTTT. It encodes CASSRPGFNTEAFF.

The CDR3 region is CASSLAPRTGSEKLFF. Here the CDR3 DNA reads TGTGCCAGCAGCTTAGCGCCTCGGACAGGGAGTGAAAAACTGTTTTTT. V and J are TRBV7-8 and TRBJ1-4; TRBD1 aligns across 8 bases. The CDR3 spans 16 residues. Germline lookup yields CDR1 SGHVS and CDR2 FQNEAQ. After removal of 0 bases from V and 7 bases from J, the junction contained 7 bases not matched to a gene.

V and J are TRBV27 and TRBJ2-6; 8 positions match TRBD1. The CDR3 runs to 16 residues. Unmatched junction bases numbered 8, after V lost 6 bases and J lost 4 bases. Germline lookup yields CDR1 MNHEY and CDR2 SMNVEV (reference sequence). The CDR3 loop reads CASSLTQGAGANVLTF. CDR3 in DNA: TGTGCCAGCAGCTTAACCCAGGGGGCGGGGGCCAACGTCCTGACTTTC. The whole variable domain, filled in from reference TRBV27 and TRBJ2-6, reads EAQVTQNPRYLITVTGKKLTVTCSQNMNHEYMSWYRQDPGLGLRQIYYSMNVEVTDKGDVPEGYKVSRKEKRNFPLILESPSPNQTSLYFCASSLTQGAGANVLTFGAGSRLTVL.

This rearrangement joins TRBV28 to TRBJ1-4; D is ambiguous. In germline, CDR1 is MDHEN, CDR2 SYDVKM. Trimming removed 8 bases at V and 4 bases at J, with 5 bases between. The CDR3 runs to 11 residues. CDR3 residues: CASEVNEKLFF. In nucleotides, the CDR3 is TGTGCCAGCGAGGTTAATGAAAAACTGTTTTTT.

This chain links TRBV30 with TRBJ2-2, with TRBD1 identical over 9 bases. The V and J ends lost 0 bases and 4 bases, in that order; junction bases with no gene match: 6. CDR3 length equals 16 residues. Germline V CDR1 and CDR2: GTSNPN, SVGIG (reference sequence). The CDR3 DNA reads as TGTGCCTGGAGTGTGCCCGGGACAGGGACCACCGGGGAGCTGTTTTTT. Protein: CAWSVPGTGTTGELFF.

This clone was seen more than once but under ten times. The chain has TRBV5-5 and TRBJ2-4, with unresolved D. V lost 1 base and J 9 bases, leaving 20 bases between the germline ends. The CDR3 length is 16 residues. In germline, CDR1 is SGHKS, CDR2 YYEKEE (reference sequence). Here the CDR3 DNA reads TGTGCCAGCAGCTTGTTACAGACATCTTTTTCCGGCATTCAGTACTTC. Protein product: CASSLLQTSFSGIQYF.